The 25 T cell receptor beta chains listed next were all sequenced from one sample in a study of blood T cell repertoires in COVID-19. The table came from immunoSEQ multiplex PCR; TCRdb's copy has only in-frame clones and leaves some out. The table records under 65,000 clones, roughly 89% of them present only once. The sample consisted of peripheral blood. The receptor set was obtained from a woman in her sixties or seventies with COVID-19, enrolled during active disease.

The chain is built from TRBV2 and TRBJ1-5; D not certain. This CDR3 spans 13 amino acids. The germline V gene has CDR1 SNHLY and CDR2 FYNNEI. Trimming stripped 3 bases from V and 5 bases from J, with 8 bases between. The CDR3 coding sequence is TGTGCCAGCAGTGACCGGGGATATCAGCCCCAGCATTTT. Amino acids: CASSDRGYQPQHF. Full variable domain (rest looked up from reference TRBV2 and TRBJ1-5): EPEVTQTPSHQVTQMGQEVILRCVPISNHLYFYWYRQILGQKVEFLVSFYNNEISEKSEIFDDQFSVERPDGSNFTLKIRSTKLEDSAMYFCASSDRGYQPQHFGDGTRLSIL.

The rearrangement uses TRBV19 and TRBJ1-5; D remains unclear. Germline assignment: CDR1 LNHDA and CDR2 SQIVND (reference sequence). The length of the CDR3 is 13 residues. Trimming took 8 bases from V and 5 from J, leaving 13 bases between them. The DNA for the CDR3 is TGTGCCAGTTCCCTGAGGGAAGATCAGCCCCAGCATTTT. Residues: CASSLREDQPQHF.

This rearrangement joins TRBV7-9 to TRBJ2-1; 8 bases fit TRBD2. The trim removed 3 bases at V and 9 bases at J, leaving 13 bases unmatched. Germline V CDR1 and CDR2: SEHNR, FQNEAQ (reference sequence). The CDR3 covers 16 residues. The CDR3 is CASSLGPPGRAGEQFF. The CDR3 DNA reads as TGTGCCAGCAGCTTGGGTCCCCCCGGGAGGGCCGGTGAGCAGTTCTTC.

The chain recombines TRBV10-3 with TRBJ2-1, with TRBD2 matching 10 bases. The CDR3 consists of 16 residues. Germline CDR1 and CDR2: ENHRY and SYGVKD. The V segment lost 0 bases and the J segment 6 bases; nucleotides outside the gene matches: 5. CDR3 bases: TGTGCCATCAGTGAGTCCACCACTAGCGGGATCAATGAGCAGTTCTTC. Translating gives CAISESTTSGINEQFF.

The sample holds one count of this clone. The CDR3 loop is CASSSGGTGVGNTIYF. The CDR3, as DNA: TGCGCCAGCAGCTCCGGAGGGACAGGGGTTGGAAACACCATATATTTT. The V call is TRBV5-1, the J call TRBJ1-3, with 10 bases lining up with TRBD1. The junction had 6 bases not matched to a gene; V was cut back by 3 bases and J by 3 bases. Germline lookup yields CDR1 SGHRS and CDR2 YFSETQ. CDR3 size: 16 residues.

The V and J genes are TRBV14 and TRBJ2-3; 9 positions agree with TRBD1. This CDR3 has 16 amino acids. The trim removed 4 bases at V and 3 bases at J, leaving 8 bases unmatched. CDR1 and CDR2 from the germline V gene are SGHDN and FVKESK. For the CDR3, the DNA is TGTGCCAGCAGCCGAGGCCGGGACAGGGTAACAGATACGCAGTATTTT. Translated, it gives CASSRGRDRVTDTQYF.

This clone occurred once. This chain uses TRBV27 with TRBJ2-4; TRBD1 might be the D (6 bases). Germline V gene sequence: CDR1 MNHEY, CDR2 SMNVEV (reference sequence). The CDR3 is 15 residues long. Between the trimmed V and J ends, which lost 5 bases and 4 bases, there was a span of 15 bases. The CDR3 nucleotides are TGTGCCAGCAGTGGCAAGTCGAGGGGGAAAAACATTCAGTACTTC. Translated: CASSGKSRGKNIQYF.

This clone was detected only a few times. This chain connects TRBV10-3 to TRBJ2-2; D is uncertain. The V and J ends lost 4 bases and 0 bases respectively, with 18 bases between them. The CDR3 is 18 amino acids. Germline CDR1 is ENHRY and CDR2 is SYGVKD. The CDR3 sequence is CAISVHILGQANTGELFF. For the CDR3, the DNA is TGTGCCATCAGTGTTCATATTTTGGGTCAGGCGAACACCGGGGAGCTGTTTTTT.

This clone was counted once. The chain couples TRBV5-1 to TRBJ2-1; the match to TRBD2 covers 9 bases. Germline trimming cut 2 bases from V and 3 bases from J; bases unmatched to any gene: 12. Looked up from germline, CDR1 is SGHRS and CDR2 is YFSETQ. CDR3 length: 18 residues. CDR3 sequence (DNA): TGCGCCAGCAGCTTTAAAGGGGCGACTAGCGGACACTACAATGAGCAGTTCTTC. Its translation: CASSFKGATSGHYNEQFF.

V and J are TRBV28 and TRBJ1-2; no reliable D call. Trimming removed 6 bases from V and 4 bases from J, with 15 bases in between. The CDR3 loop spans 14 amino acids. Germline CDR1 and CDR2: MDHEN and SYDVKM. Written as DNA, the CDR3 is TGTGCCAGCAGCCCGACGGGGTATAGCTATGGCTACACCTTC. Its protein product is CASSPTGYSYGYTF.

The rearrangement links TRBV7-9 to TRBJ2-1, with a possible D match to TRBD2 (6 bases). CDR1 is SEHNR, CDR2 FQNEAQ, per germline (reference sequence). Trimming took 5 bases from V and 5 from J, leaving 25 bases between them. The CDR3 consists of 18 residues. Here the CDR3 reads CASSDVGRENYPNNEQFF. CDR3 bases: TGTGCCAGCAGCGACGTCGGGCGGGAAAACTACCCTAACAATGAGCAGTTCTTC.

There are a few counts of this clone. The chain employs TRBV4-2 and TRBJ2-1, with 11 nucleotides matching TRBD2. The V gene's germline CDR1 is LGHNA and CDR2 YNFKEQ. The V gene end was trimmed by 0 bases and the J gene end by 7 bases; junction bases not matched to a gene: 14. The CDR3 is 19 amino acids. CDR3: CASSQEKDSGRAGENEQFF. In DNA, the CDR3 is TGTGCCAGCAGCCAAGAGAAGGATAGCGGGAGGGCCGGTGAGAATGAGCAGTTCTTC.

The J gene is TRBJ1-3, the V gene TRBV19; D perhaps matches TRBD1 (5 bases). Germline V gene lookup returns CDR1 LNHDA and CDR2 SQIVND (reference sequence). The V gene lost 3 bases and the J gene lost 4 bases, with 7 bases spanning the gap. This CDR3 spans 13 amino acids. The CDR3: CASSIDRGNTIYF. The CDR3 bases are TGTGCCAGTAGTATTGACAGAGGAAACACCATATATTTT.

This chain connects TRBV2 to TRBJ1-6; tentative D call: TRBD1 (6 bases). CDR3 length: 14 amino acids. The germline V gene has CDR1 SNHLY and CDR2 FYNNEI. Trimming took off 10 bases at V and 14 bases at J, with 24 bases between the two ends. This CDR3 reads CATAFRGITGTLHF. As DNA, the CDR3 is TGTGCCACCGCATTTAGGGGGATTACGGGGACCCTCCACTTT.

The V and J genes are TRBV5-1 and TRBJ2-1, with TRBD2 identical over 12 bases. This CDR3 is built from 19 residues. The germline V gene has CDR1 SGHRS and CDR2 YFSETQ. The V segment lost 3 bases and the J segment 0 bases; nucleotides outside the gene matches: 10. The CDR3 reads CASSSTTSGSPSSYNEQFF. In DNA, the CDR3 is TGCGCCAGCAGCTCGACGACTAGCGGGAGCCCCAGCTCCTACAATGAGCAGTTCTTC. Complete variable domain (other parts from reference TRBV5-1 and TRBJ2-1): KAGVTQTPRYLIKTRGQQVTLSCSPISGHRSVSWYQQTPGQGLQFLFEYFSETQRNKGNFPGRFSGRQFSNSRSEMNVSTLELGDSALYLCASSSTTSGSPSSYNEQFFGPGTRLTVL.

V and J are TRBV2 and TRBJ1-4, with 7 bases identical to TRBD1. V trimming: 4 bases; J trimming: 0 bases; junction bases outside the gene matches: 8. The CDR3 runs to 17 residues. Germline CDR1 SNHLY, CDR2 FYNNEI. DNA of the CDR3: TGTGCCAGCAGTGCAGAGGGGGCCCGAGCAACTAATGAAAAACTGTTTTTT. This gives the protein CASSAEGARATNEKLFF. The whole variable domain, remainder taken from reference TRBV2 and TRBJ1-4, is EPEVTQTPSHQVTQMGQEVILRCVPISNHLYFYWYRQILGQKVEFLVSFYNNEISEKSEIFDDQFSVERPDGSNFTLKIRSTKLEDSAMYFCASSAEGARATNEKLFFGSGTQLSVL.

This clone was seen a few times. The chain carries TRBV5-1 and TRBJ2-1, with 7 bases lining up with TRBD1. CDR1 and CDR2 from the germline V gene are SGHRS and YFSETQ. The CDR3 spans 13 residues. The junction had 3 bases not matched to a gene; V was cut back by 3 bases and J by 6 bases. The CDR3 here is CASSSGGRNEQFF. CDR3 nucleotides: TGCGCCAGCAGCTCAGGGGGTCGCAATGAGCAGTTCTTC. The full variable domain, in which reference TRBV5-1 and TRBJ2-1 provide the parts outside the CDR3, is KAGVTQTPRYLIKTRGQQVTLSCSPISGHRSVSWYQQTPGQGLQFLFEYFSETQRNKGNFPGRFSGRQFSNSRSEMNVSTLELGDSALYLCASSSGGRNEQFFGPGTRLTVL.

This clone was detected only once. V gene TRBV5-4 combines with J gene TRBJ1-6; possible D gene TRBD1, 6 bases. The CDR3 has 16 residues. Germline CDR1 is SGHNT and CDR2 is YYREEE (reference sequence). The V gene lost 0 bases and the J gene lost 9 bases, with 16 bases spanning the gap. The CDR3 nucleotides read TGTGCCAGCAGCTTGGATGGCCAGGGGTCACGTTCACCCCTCCACTTT. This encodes CASSLDGQGSRSPLHF.

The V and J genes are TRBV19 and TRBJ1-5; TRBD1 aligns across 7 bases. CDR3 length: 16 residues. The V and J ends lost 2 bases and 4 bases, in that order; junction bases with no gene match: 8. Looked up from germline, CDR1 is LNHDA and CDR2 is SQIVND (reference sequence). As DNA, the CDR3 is TGTGCCAGTAGTATAAGACAGGGCCTCGGGAATCAGCCCCAGCATTTT. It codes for CASSIRQGLGNQPQHF.

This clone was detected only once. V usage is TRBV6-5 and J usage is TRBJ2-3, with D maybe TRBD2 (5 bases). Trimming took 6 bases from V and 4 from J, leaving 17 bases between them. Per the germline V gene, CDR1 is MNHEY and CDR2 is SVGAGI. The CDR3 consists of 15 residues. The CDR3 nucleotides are TGTGCCAGCAGCTACCTCTCAAAGGGAGCAGATACGCAGTATTTT. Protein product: CASSYLSKGADTQYF.

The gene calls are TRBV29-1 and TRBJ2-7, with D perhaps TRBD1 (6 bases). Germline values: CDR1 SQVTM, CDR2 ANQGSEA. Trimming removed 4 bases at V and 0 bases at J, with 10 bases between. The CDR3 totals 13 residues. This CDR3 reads CSVAGTLSYEQYF. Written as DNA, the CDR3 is TGCAGCGTTGCCGGGACACTCTCCTACGAGCAGTACTTC.

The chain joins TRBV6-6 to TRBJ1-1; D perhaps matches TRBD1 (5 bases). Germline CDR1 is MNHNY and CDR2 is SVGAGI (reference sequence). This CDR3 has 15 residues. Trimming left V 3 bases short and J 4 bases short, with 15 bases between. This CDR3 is CASSYHGGGGTEAFF. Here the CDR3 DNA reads TGTGCCAGCAGTTATCACGGAGGCGGGGGCACTGAAGCTTTCTTT.

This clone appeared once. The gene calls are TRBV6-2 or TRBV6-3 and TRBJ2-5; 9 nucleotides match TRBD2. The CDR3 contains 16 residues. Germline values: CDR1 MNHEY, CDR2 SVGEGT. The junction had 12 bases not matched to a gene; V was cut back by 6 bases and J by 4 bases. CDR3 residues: CASSPHIQLAGETQYF. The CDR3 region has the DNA TGTGCCAGCAGCCCACATATACAACTAGCGGGAGAGACCCAGTACTTC.

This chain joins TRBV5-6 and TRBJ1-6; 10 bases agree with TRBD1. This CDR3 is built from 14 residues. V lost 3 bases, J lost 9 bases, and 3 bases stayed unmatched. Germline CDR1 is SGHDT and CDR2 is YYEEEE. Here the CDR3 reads CASSWGTGVSPLHF. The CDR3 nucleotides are TGTGCCAGCAGCTGGGGGACAGGGGTTTCACCCCTCCACTTT.

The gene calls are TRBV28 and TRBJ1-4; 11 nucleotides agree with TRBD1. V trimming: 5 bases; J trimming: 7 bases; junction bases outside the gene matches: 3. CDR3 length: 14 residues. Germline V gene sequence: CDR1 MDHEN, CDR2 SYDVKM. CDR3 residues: CASSRTGGLEKLFF. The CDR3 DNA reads TGTGCCAGCAGTCGGACAGGGGGCCTTGAAAAACTGTTTTTT.